The 10 T cell receptor beta chains below were found in one sample sequenced in a study of shared clonotypes between healthy human individuals. TCRdb's table, derived via immunoSEQ multiplex PCR, lists solely in-frame clones and lacks some. The sample has fewer than 650,000 clones; around 78% are singletons. Sequencing was carried out using PBMCs. These receptors came from a woman in her 40s in good health. Some clones in this sample may be carry-over from other donors' samples.

The chain joins TRBV18 to TRBJ1-1, with D possibly being TRBD1 (5 bases). Trimming shortened V by 6 bases and J by 0 bases, and 14 bases separated the two germline ends. This CDR3 has 15 amino acids. From germline, CDR1 is KGHSH and CDR2 LQKENI. The CDR3 sequence: CASSPLSGMNTEAFF. The CDR3 region has the DNA TGTGCCAGCTCCCCGTTATCAGGGATGAACACTGAAGCTTTCTTT.

This clone was seen at least ten times. The chain employs TRBV30 and TRBJ2-7; the match to TRBD2 covers 13 bases. This CDR3 is built from 15 residues. Germline lookup yields CDR1 GTSNPN and CDR2 SVGIG (reference sequence). V lost 4 bases to trimming and J lost 5 bases; unmatched junction nucleotides: 8. The CDR3 is CAWTSGLAGEDEQYF. In DNA, the CDR3 is TGTGCCTGGACCAGTGGACTAGCGGGAGAGGACGAGCAGTACTTC.

With regard to this clone: A much larger clonotype is one base distant, so this may be a read error. Other DNA sequences in this specimen translate into the identical CDR3. This chain joins TRBV4-1 and TRBJ2-7, with D uncertain. The ends were cut back, 3 bases at V and 5 bases at J, with 20 bases in the middle. The CDR3 sequence is 16 residues long. The germline gives CDR1 MGHRA, CDR2 YSYEKL. DNA of the CDR3: TGCGCCAGCAGCCAGCAGGTAGCAGGAGCCGGCCACGAGCAGTACTTC. Amino acids: CASSQQVAGAGHEQYF.

The chain combines TRBV7-7 with TRBJ2-5, with 7 bases matching TRBD2. CDR3 length: 17 residues. In germline, CDR1 is SSHAT, CDR2 FNYEAQ (reference sequence). After removal of 5 bases from V and 7 bases from J, the junction contained 19 bases not matched to a gene. The CDR3 spells CASSLSGGGPGDGTQYF. CDR3 nucleotide sequence: TGTGCCAGCAGCCTCTCGGGGGGAGGGCCCGGAGATGGGACCCAGTACTTC. The full variable domain, with the rest looked up from reference TRBV7-7 and TRBJ2-5, is GAGVSQSPRYKVTKRGQDVTLRCDPISSHATLYWYQQALGQGPEFLTYFNYEAQPDKSGLPSDRFSAERPEGSISTLTIQRTEQRDSAMYRCASSLSGGGPGDGTQYFGPGTRLLVL.

V usage is TRBV14 and J usage is TRBJ2-5; 9 nucleotides align to TRBD2. In germline, CDR1 is SGHDN, CDR2 FVKESK. V lost 0 bases to trimming and J lost 5 bases; unmatched junction nucleotides: 4. The CDR3 length is 15 residues. CDR3 loop: CASSQEGGRGETQYF. The CDR3 DNA follows: TGTGCCAGCAGCCAAGAAGGCGGGAGGGGGGAGACCCAGTACTTC.

CDR3 DNA sequence: TGTGCCAGCAGCTCGACTAGCGGGCGTAGCACAGATACGCAGTATTTT. The encoded protein is CASSSTSGRSTDTQYF. This sequence joins TRBV5-6 and TRBJ2-3; 10 nucleotides match TRBD2. Germline V gene data show CDR1 as SGHDT and CDR2 as YYEEEE. The CDR3 sequence is 16 residues long. V lost 3 bases to trimming and J lost 0 bases; unmatched junction nucleotides: 4.

This rearrangement joins TRBV30 to TRBJ1-6; TRBD1 might be the D (6 bases). CDR3 size: 15 residues. Per the germline V gene, CDR1 is GTSNPN and CDR2 is SVGIG (reference sequence). The V gene lost 5 bases and the J gene lost 1 base, with 12 bases spanning the gap. The CDR3 DNA is TGTGCCTGGCAGTGGCAGGGGTCCTATAATTCACCCCTCCACTTT. It specifies CAWQWQGSYNSPLHF.

A remark on this clone: This CDR3 is missing its conserved last phenylalanine or tryptophan, likely due to a read error. The gene calls are TRBV30 and TRBJ2-7; D perhaps matches TRBD1 (6 bases). The germline CDR1 and CDR2 sequences are GTSNPN and SVGIG (reference sequence). The V and J ends lost 7 bases and 1 base respectively, with 8 bases between them. This CDR3 comprises 11 residues. CDR3 sequence (DNA): TGTGCCTCCGGACAGTCCTACGAGCAGTACTCC. Amino acids: CASGQSYEQYS.

This clone was found a few times. The chain combines TRBV19 with TRBJ2-3; 13 bases align to TRBD2. The germline V gene has CDR1 LNHDA and CDR2 SQIVND (reference sequence). The CDR3 totals 20 residues. V lost 6 bases, J lost 3 bases, and 18 bases stayed unmatched. The CDR3: CASRAMTGRLAGGLTDTQYF. In nucleotides, the CDR3 is TGTGCCAGTAGAGCGATGACAGGCCGACTAGCGGGAGGATTAACAGATACGCAGTATTTT.

The chain joins TRBV4-2 to TRBJ2-1; possibly TRBD2 for D (6 bases). The V and J ends lost 4 bases and 0 bases respectively, with 10 bases between them. CDR3 length: 15 residues. Germline-derived CDR1 and CDR2 are LGHNA and YNFKEQ. This CDR3 is CASSPAAGSYNEQFF. In DNA, the CDR3 is TGTGCCAGCAGCCCGGCAGCGGGCTCCTACAATGAGCAGTTCTTC.